The 3 T cell receptor beta chains below come from one sample, sequenced in a study of blood T cell repertoires in COVID-19. Data came from immunoSEQ multiplex PCR; TCRdb stores just in-frame clones and leaves some out. The profile covers roughly 50,000 clones, with approximately 85% appearing a single time and roughly 34% taken by the ten largest. Sequencing used peripheral blood. Every receptor here comes from a woman older than 75 with COVID-19, enrolled during active disease.

This clone was counted a single time. The chain combines TRBV5-8 with TRBJ2-7; D not resolved. Germline lookup yields CDR1 SGHTS and CDR2 YDEGEE. The length of the CDR3 is 13 residues. Trimming took off 1 base at V and 2 bases at J, with 7 bases between the two ends. CDR3 nucleotides: TGTGCCAGCAGCTTGCCAGGCGCCTACGAGCAGTACTTC. It codes for CASSLPGAYEQYF.

This clone was detected once. For the CDR3, the DNA is TGTGCCAGCAGCACGGGGACTAGCGCCCTGCAAGAGACCCAGTACTTC. As protein: CASSTGTSALQETQYF. The V gene is TRBV7-2, the J gene TRBJ2-5; 10 nucleotides match TRBD2. CDR3 size: 16 residues. The V segment lost 5 bases and the J segment 2 bases; nucleotides outside the gene matches: 8. Germline V lookup: CDR1 SGHTA, CDR2 FQGNSA.

This clone was detected only once. The J gene is TRBJ2-3, the V gene TRBV7-2, with D unresolved. The CDR3 extends over 14 amino acids. With 1 base removed from V and 2 bases from J, the gap between germline ends came to 7 bases. Looked up from germline, CDR1 is SGHTA and CDR2 is FQGNSA. The CDR3, as DNA: TGTGCCAGCAGCTTAGTTCAGGCCACAGATACGCAGTATTTT. This gives the protein CASSLVQATDTQYF.